A single sample gave rise to the 9 T cell receptor beta chains below, sequenced in a study of T cell responses to AZD1222 COVID-19 vaccine. TCRdb's copy holds only in-frame clones and misses some; the assay was immunoSEQ multiplex PCR. The sample shows around 180,000 clones, roughly nine tenths of them seen only once. Sequencing was performed on peripheral blood, taken on day 0 of AZD1222 vaccination. The receptor source for this set is an adult in good health.

This clone has just one count. The V call is TRBV30, the J call TRBJ1-3, with TRBD1 as a possible D gene (5 bases). Looked up from germline, CDR1 is GTSNPN and CDR2 is SVGIG (reference sequence). This CDR3 has 13 residues. Between the trimmed V and J ends, which lost 5 bases and 7 bases, there was a span of 15 bases. DNA for the CDR3: TGTGCCTGGCCAGGGACTGAGGGGAACACCATATATTTT. Translation: CAWPGTEGNTIYF.

The gene calls are TRBV4-1 and TRBJ1-5; TRBD1 is a possible D gene (6 bases). The CDR3 loop spans 17 amino acids. Germline V gene lookup returns CDR1 MGHRA and CDR2 YSYEKL. V gave up 0 bases and J gave up 4 bases, with 16 bases separating them. CDR3 DNA sequence: TGCGCCAGCAGCCAAGATTCCCTCGGGGGCCCAAATCAGCCCCAGCATTTT. Protein product: CASSQDSLGGPNQPQHF.

The chain joins TRBV7-8 to TRBJ2-7, with D perhaps matching TRBD1 or TRBD2 (5 bases each). The CDR3 consists of 19 residues. The V and J ends lost 2 bases and 2 bases respectively, with 25 bases between them. Looked up from germline, CDR1 is SGHVS and CDR2 is FQNEAQ. CDR3 nucleotides: TGTGCCAGCAGCTTATATATATCATTGTCCGGGGCAGTACCCTACGAGCAGTACTTC. The encoded protein is CASSLYISLSGAVPYEQYF.

CDR3 sequence reads: CASSYSIGDYEQYF. CDR3 DNA: TGTGCCAGCAGTTACTCGATCGGGGACTACGAGCAGTACTTC. J is TRBJ2-7 and V is TRBV6-5; tentative D call: TRBD2 (5 bases). CDR1 is MNHEY and CDR2 is SVGAGI in the germline V gene. The CDR3 extends over 14 amino acids. The germline V and J ends were trimmed by 0 bases and 3 bases, with 9 bases remaining between them.

The chain carries TRBV6-5 and TRBJ1-2; 8 nucleotides match TRBD1. This CDR3 is built from 14 residues. With 7 bases clipped from V and 6 bases from J, the junction kept 10 bases outside the gene matches. Germline CDR1 MNHEY, CDR2 SVGAGI. In DNA, the CDR3 is TGTGCCAGCACCCCTCTGCAGGGGGCTCATGGCTACACCTTC. Protein: CASTPLQGAHGYTF.

The chain employs TRBV12-3 or TRBV12-4 and TRBJ1-4; D gene unclear. The CDR3 length is 12 residues. Trimming stripped 3 bases from V and 7 bases from J, with 6 bases between. CDR3 protein: CASSFYLEKLFF. CDR3 DNA sequence: TGTGCCAGCAGTTTTTATCTTGAAAAACTGTTTTTT.

In its sample, this clone was seen a few times. The gene calls are TRBV6-5 and TRBJ2-7, with D unclear. Germline V lookup: CDR1 MNHEY, CDR2 SVGAGI. The CDR3 sequence is 10 residues long. The V gene lost 6 bases and the J gene lost 1 base, with 1 base spanning the gap. The CDR3 is CASRSYEQYF. Here the CDR3 DNA reads TGTGCCAGCAGGTCCTACGAGCAGTACTTC.

The chain carries TRBV5-4 and TRBJ1-4, with D perhaps matching TRBD1 (6 bases). V was cut by 0 bases and J by 3 bases, with 6 bases left in between. Per germline, CDR1 SGHNT and CDR2 YYREEE (reference sequence). The CDR3 has 14 residues. The CDR3, as DNA: TGTGCCAGCAGCTTGGCAGGGGCTAATGAAAAACTGTTTTTT. Its protein product is CASSLAGANEKLFF.

The rearrangement joins TRBV5-6 to TRBJ2-5, with D perhaps TRBD1 (5 bases). Germline loops: CDR1 SGHDT, CDR2 YYEEEE. V was clipped by 4 bases and J by 2 bases, with 9 bases between them. CDR3 size: 13 residues. CDR3: CASSTGTQETQYF. CDR3 nucleotide sequence: TGTGCCAGCAGCACAGGAACGCAAGAGACCCAGTACTTC.